This T cell receptor beta chain was sequenced in a study of cytomegalovirus exposure and HLA in healthy donors. Looking at the study overall: Per a later analysis, the approximately 690 first-cohort and over 90 validation repertoires shared one platform.

The donors were members of the roughly 120-subject validation cohort (separate from the approximately 670-subject first cohort). Measured with immunoSEQ multiplex PCR; TCRdb has only the in-frame clones, and not every one. Among some 98,000 clones listed, roughly 89% were seen once. This clone came up a few times. Germline assignment: CDR1 SSHAT and CDR2 FNYEAQ (reference sequence). The V and J ends lost 5 bases and 9 bases respectively, with 11 bases between them. CDR3 size: 13 residues. Material: PBMCs. The chain couples TRBV7-7 to TRBJ1-6, with D perhaps matching TRBD1 (6 bases). The sequence was obtained from a woman aged 30 to 39 in good health and CMV-seronegative. The CDR3 region is CASSQGFGSPLHF. CDR3 coding DNA: TGTGCCAGCAGCCAGGGGTTTGGTTCACCCCTCCACTTT.